These T cell receptor beta chains were read from a single sample in a study of PD-L1 blockade in urothelial cancer. The method was immunoSEQ multiplex PCR; TCRdb's version includes in-frame clones alone and lacks a portion of them. Of over 30,000 clones in the sample, under 90% are singletons; the top ten hold more than 15%. Sequencing used PBMCs, obtained around atezolizumab (anti-PD-L1) treatment. The source of these receptors is a man aged 55-75 years with urothelial cancer. Each CDR3 is given with its conserved first and last residue. Each record gives: clone size, J gene, V gene, D gene, CDR3 protein, CDR3 DNA. D genes are given only for firm matches. Clone size is shown for a subset of rows, as once, few, many or a class of expanded clone.

>NA|TRBJ2-7|TRBV5-4|TRBD1
CASSVEVTGSSYEQYF
TGTGCCAGCAGCGTGGAAGTGACAGGGTCATCCTACGAGCAGTACTTC
>NA|TRBJ2-7|TRBV10-3|TRBD2
CAITELAGTYEQYF
TGTGCCATCACTGAACTAGCGGGAACCTACGAGCAGTACTTC
>NA|TRBJ1-4|TRBV28|NA
CASSLDGSNEKLFF
TGTGCCAGCAGTTTAGACGGGTCGAATGAAAAACTGTTTTTT
>NA|TRBJ2-1|TRBV7-2|TRBD2
CASTGTSGVHNEQFF
TGTGCCAGTACCGGGACTAGCGGCGTCCACAATGAGCAGTTCTTC
>NA|TRBJ2-5|TRBV5-1|TRBD1
CASSFRPRTGEETQYF
TGCGCCAGCAGCTTTAGACCGAGGACAGGGGAAGAGACCCAGTACTTC
>NA|TRBJ2-7|TRBV7-2|TRBD2
CASSASLAASSYEQYF
TGTGCCAGCAGCGCCTCACTAGCGGCCAGCTCCTACGAGCAGTACTTC
>NA|TRBJ1-6|TRBV5-4|TRBD1
CASRILGQGHNSPLHF
TGTGCCAGCAGGATACTCGGACAGGGCCATAATTCACCCCTCCACTTT
>NA|TRBJ2-2|TRBV5-8|NA
CASRPDSTGELFF
TGTGCCAGCAGGCCGGACAGCACCGGGGAGCTGTTTTTT
>NA|TRBJ1-6|TRBV10-2|NA
CASQDNYNSPLHF
TGCGCCAGCCAAGACAACTATAATTCACCCCTCCACTTT
>NA|TRBJ2-2|TRBV11-3|TRBD2
CASSLMGGRLAGELFF
TGTGCCAGCAGCTTAATGGGCGGGAGGTTGGCCGGGGAGCTGTTTTTT
>NA|TRBJ2-4|TRBV7-9|TRBD2
CASSLGAGLAKNIQYF
TGTGCCAGCAGCTTAGGAGCGGGGCTAGCCAAAAACATTCAGTACTTC
>few|TRBJ1-1|TRBV29-1|TRBD1
CSGARGQGAFF
TGCAGCGGGGCCCGAGGACAGGGGGCCTTCTTT
>NA|TRBJ2-5|TRBV6-6|NA
CASTSIWETQYF
TGTGCCAGCACCTCTATCTGGGAGACCCAGTACTTC
>NA|TRBJ2-5|TRBV9|NA
CASSGGSGAQETQYF
TGTGCCAGCAGCGGTGGTAGCGGAGCCCAAGAGACCCAGTACTTC
>NA|TRBJ1-1|TRBV18|TRBD1
CASSPGQGVFQTEAFF
TGTGCCAGCTCCCCCGGACAGGGGGTCTTTCAGACTGAAGCTTTCTTT
>NA|TRBJ2-7|TRBV6-1|TRBD2
CASRTSGGSSYEQYF
TGTGCCAGCAGGACTAGCGGGGGGAGCTCCTACGAGCAGTACTTC
>NA|TRBJ2-5|TRBV5-4|TRBD2
CASSGTSGRASGETQYF
TGTGCCAGCAGCGGGACTAGCGGGAGGGCTTCGGGGGAGACCCAGTACTTC
>NA|TRBJ2-1|TRBV27|TRBD2
CASSSGLAGRGYEQFF
TGTGCCAGCAGTAGTGGACTAGCGGGAAGGGGGTATGAGCAGTTCTTC
>NA|TRBJ2-1|TRBV5-1|TRBD2
CASSSSTSGISYNEQFF
TGCGCCAGCAGCAGTTCGACTAGCGGGATCTCCTACAATGAGCAGTTCTTC
>NA|TRBJ2-7|TRBV4-3|TRBD1
CASSPGTGTYEQYF
TGCGCCAGCAGCCCAGGGACAGGTACCTACGAGCAGTACTTC
>NA|TRBJ1-2|TRBV5-1|TRBD1
CASSLGQGVGYTF
TGCGCCAGCAGCTTGGGACAGGGAGTTGGCTACACCTTC
>NA|TRBJ2-1|TRBV4-3|TRBD2
CASSHGLAGYNEQFF
TGCGCCAGCAGCCATGGACTAGCGGGGTACAATGAGCAGTTCTTC
>NA|TRBJ2-5|TRBV5-1|TRBD2
CASSLAKTSDPYQETQYF
TGCGCCAGCAGCTTGGCCAAGACTAGCGACCCGTACCAAGAGACCCAGTACTTC
>few|TRBJ2-6|TRBV21-1|NA
CASPGTLGNGSGANVLTF
TGTGCCAGCCCCGGGACATTGGGTAATGGCTCTGGGGCCAACGTCCTGACTTTC
>NA|TRBJ2-4|TRBV6-5|NA
CASSTGWGNIQYF
TGTGCCAGCAGTACAGGGTGGGGAAACATTCAGTACTTC
>NA|TRBJ2-1|TRBV7-2|NA
CASSILVGEQFF
TGTGCCAGCAGCATACTAGTGGGTGAGCAGTTCTTC
>NA|TRBJ1-1|TRBV5-4|TRBD1
CAVTTGAGNTEAFF
TGTGCCGTCACAACAGGGGCTGGGAACACTGAAGCTTTCTTT
>once|TRBJ2-5|TRBV7-2|TRBD2
CASSLVGGSPEETQYF
TGTGCCAGCAGCTTAGTAGGCGGGAGTCCTGAAGAGACCCAGTACTTC
>once|TRBJ1-6|TRBV5-6|NA
CASSLGARDSPLHF
TGTGCCAGCAGCTTGGGGGCGCGGGACTCACCCCTCCACTTT
>once|TRBJ1-5|TRBV30|NA
CAWSWGGGNQPQHF
TGTGCCTGGAGTTGGGGAGGCGGCAATCAGCCCCAGCATTTT
>NA|TRBJ2-2|TRBV15|NA
CATSRGDRPGELFF
TGTGCCACCAGCAGAGGAGACAGGCCCGGGGAGCTGTTTTTT
>few|TRBJ2-1|TRBV18|TRBD2
CASSLRTSGRSRNEQFF
TGTGCCAGCTCACTCCGGACTAGCGGGAGGAGTAGGAATGAGCAGTTCTTC
>NA|TRBJ2-1|TRBV11-3|TRBD1
CASRRTGDTNEQFF
TGTGCCAGCAGGCGGACAGGGGACACCAATGAGCAGTTCTTC
>NA|TRBJ2-7|TRBV5-6|TRBD2
CASSSTSGRARYEQYF
TGTGCCAGCAGCTCCACTAGCGGGAGGGCGAGGTACGAGCAGTACTTC
>NA|TRBJ1-2|TRBV5-4|TRBD1
CASSLARQGANYGYTF
TGTGCCAGCAGCTTGGCCCGACAGGGGGCGAACTATGGCTACACCTTC
>once|TRBJ2-5|TRBV14|NA
CASSHPRSFEETQYF
TGTGCCAGCAGCCACCCGAGGAGTTTCGAAGAGACCCAGTACTTC
>NA|TRBJ1-1|TRBV29-1|NA
CSAAEGGGTEAFF
TGCAGCGCCGCGGAGGGGGGGGGCACTGAAGCTTTCTTT